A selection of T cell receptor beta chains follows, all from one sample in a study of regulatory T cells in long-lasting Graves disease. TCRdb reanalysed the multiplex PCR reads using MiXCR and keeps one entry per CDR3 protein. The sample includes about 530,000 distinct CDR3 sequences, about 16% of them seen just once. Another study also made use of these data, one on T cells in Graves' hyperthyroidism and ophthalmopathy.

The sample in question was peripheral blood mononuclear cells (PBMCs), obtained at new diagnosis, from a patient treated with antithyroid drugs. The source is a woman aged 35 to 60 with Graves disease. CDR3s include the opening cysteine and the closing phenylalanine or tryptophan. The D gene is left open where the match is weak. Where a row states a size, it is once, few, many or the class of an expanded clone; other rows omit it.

CDR3: CASSTSGEVDGYTF
DNA: TGTGCCAGCAGTACCTCAGGGGAAGTCGATGGCTACACCTTC
size: many
J: TRBJ1-2
V: TRBV6-1
D: NA

CDR3: CASSGKQPGTGVYEQYF
DNA: TGTGCCAGCAGTGGTAAACAACCCGGGACAGGGGTCTACGAGCAGTACTTC
size: many
J: TRBJ2-7
V: TRBV28
D: TRBD1

CDR3: CASSLAPSDITKNIQYF
DNA: TGTGCCAGCAGTTTAGCCCCCTCGGACATAACCAAAAACATTCAGTACTTC
size: NA
J: TRBJ2-4
V: TRBV2
D: NA

CDR3: CASSAAGNTDTQYF
DNA: TGTGCCAGCAGCGCCGCCGGGAACACAGATACGCAGTATTTT
size: few
J: TRBJ2-3
V: TRBV9
D: NA

CDR3: CASSTTYDGNYEQYF
DNA: TGTGCCAGCAGTACGACCTATGACGGGAACTACGAGCAGTACTTC
size: many
J: TRBJ2-7
V: TRBV6-1
D: NA

CDR3: CASGPSGQVRAYEQYF
DNA: TGTGCTAGTGGCCCCTCCGGACAGGTCAGGGCCTACGAGCAGTACTTC
size: many
J: TRBJ2-7
V: TRBV12-5
D: TRBD1

CDR3: CASSERLRGTEAFF
DNA: TGTGCCAGCAGTGAGCGGCTTAGGGGCACTGAAGCTTTCTTT
size: many
J: TRBJ1-1
V: TRBV2
D: NA

CDR3: CSALGDTEAFF
DNA: TGCAGTGCACTAGGAGACACTGAAGCTTTCTTT
size: many
J: TRBJ1-1
V: TRBV20-1
D: NA

CDR3: CASSVAGLVEPQHF
DNA: TGTGCCAGCAGTGTCGCCGGCCTCGTGGAGCCCCAGCATTTT
size: many
J: TRBJ1-5
V: TRBV12-3/TRBV12-4
D: NA

CDR3: CASSVLSGGKDTGELFF
DNA: TGCGCCAGCAGTGTTTTGAGCGGGGGAAAAGACACCGGGGAGCTGTTTTTT
size: NA
J: TRBJ2-2
V: TRBV10-1
D: TRBD2

CDR3: CASSLAGEASYGYTF
DNA: TGTGCCAGCAGCCTAGCGGGAGAGGCGAGCTATGGCTACACCTTC
size: NA
J: TRBJ1-2
V: TRBV7-3
D: NA

CDR3: CASSEVADYGYTF
DNA: TGTGCCAGCAGTGAAGTGGCAGACTATGGCTACACCTTC
size: many
J: TRBJ1-2
V: TRBV6-1
D: NA

CDR3: CASSLAGGLEQFF
DNA: TGCGCCAGCAGCTTGGCCGGGGGGCTGGAGCAGTTCTTC
size: few
J: TRBJ2-1
V: TRBV5-1
D: NA

CDR3: CASSLVQGAQVGELFF
DNA: TGTGCCAGCAGTTTAGTACAGGGGGCGCAAGTCGGGGAGCTGTTTTTT
size: many
J: TRBJ2-2
V: TRBV12-3/TRBV12-4
D: TRBD1

CDR3: CASSLSASVNEQYF
DNA: TGTGCCAGCAGTTTATCCGCTAGCGTAAACGAGCAGTACTTC
size: many
J: TRBJ2-7
V: TRBV27
D: NA

CDR3: CASSLGLAGVTGELFF
DNA: TGTGCCAGCAGCCTGGGGCTAGCGGGGGTGACCGGGGAGCTGTTTTTT
size: few
J: TRBJ2-2
V: TRBV3-1
D: TRBD2

CDR3: CASSPPGQGLYGYTF
DNA: TGTGCCAGCAGTCCCCCGGGACAGGGCCTCTATGGCTACACCTTC
size: few
J: TRBJ1-2
V: TRBV6-1
D: TRBD1

CDR3: CASSYSMDSNQPQHF
DNA: TGTGCCAGCAGTTACTCGATGGATAGCAATCAGCCCCAGCATTTT
size: many
J: TRBJ1-5
V: TRBV6-5
D: NA

CDR3: CAWSYGPNQPQHF
DNA: TGTGCCTGGAGTTACGGACCCAATCAGCCCCAGCATTTT
size: many
J: TRBJ1-5
V: TRBV30
D: NA

CDR3: CASSPGGNLRGEQYF
DNA: TGTGCCAGCAGCCCCGGGGGTAACCTTAGGGGCGAGCAGTACTTC
size: many
J: TRBJ2-7
V: TRBV9
D: NA

CDR3: CASSSFSRNTIYF
DNA: TGTGCCAGCAGCTCCTTCTCTCGAAACACCATATATTTT
size: NA
J: TRBJ1-3
V: TRBV5-5
D: NA

CDR3: CASRVAFNTEAFF
DNA: TGCGCCAGCCGGGTTGCCTTTAACACTGAAGCTTTCTTT
size: many
J: TRBJ1-1
V: TRBV10-1
D: NA

CDR3: CASSQGGGARYNEQFF
DNA: TGTGCCAGCAGCCAGGGAGGGGGCGCGAGGTACAATGAGCAGTTCTTC
size: few
J: TRBJ2-1
V: TRBV3-1
D: NA

CDR3: CAISELSGGVDEQFF
DNA: TGTGCCATCAGTGAGCTCAGCGGGGGGGTAGATGAGCAGTTCTTC
size: many
J: TRBJ2-1
V: TRBV10-3
D: TRBD2

CDR3: CASSQVATDTQYF
DNA: TGTGCCAGCAGCCAAGTAGCTACAGATACGCAGTATTTT
size: many
J: TRBJ2-3
V: TRBV3-1
D: NA

CDR3: CAISATGGFNSPLHF
DNA: TGTGCCATCAGTGCCACAGGGGGCTTTAATTCACCCCTCCACTTT
size: NA
J: TRBJ1-6
V: TRBV10-3
D: TRBD1

CDR3: CSANLAGIQETQYF
DNA: TGCAGTGCTAATCTAGCGGGGATCCAAGAGACCCAGTACTTC
size: NA
J: TRBJ2-5
V: TRBV20-1
D: TRBD2

CDR3: CASSPLAGKGQNIQYF
DNA: TGTGCCAGCAGTCCCCTAGCGGGGAAAGGCCAAAACATTCAGTACTTC
size: NA
J: TRBJ2-4
V: TRBV28
D: TRBD2

CDR3: CASSRDRGQVGELFF
DNA: TGTGCCAGTAGTAGAGACAGGGGGCAGGTCGGGGAGCTGTTTTTT
size: NA
J: TRBJ2-2
V: TRBV19
D: TRBD1

CDR3: CASSLPDKKLFF
DNA: TGTGCCAGCAGTTTACCGGATAAAAAACTGTTTTTT
size: few
J: TRBJ1-4
V: TRBV12-3/TRBV12-4
D: NA

CDR3: CAWSERGQGDQPQHF
DNA: TGTGCCTGGAGCGAACGTGGACAGGGGGATCAGCCCCAGCATTTT
size: many
J: TRBJ1-5
V: TRBV30
D: TRBD1

CDR3: CASSALSNQPQHF
DNA: TGTGCCAGCAGTGCCCTTAGCAATCAGCCCCAGCATTTT
size: many
J: TRBJ1-5
V: TRBV6-1
D: NA

CDR3: CASSLAGKLFF
DNA: TGTGCCAGCAGTTTAGCCGGAAAACTGTTTTTT
size: few
J: TRBJ1-4
V: TRBV12-3/TRBV12-4
D: NA

CDR3: CASSLSRTSETQYF
DNA: TGTGCCAGCAGCCTATCAAGGACTAGCGAGACCCAGTACTTC
size: NA
J: TRBJ2-5
V: TRBV7-3
D: TRBD2

CDR3: CASSFYICSARDRGPWEQYF
DNA: NA
size: NA
J: TRBJ2-7
V: TRBV11-3
D: NA

CDR3: CASSEQANTGELFF
DNA: TGTGCCAGCTCAGAACAGGCGAACACCGGGGAGCTGTTTTTT
size: NA
J: TRBJ2-2
V: TRBV18
D: NA

CDR3: CASTKRGGTGGNHEQYF
DNA: TGTGCCAGCACCAAAAGGGGCGGGACAGGCGGAAACCACGAGCAGTACTTC
size: few
J: TRBJ2-7
V: TRBV12-3/TRBV12-4
D: TRBD1

CDR3: CASSPRGRAGGLAQYF
DNA: TGTGCCAGCAGTCCAAGGGGGCGAGCGGGGGGCCTGGCGCAGTATTTT
size: many
J: TRBJ2-3
V: TRBV12-3/TRBV12-4
D: TRBD2

CDR3: CASSAFDRGAGANVLTF
DNA: TGTGCCAGTTCAGCCTTCGACAGGGGGGCTGGGGCCAACGTCCTGACTTTC
size: few
J: TRBJ2-6
V: TRBV19
D: TRBD1

CDR3: CSAWDSGGHEQFF
DNA: TGCAGTGCATGGGATAGCGGGGGCCATGAGCAGTTCTTC
size: many
J: TRBJ2-1
V: TRBV20-1
D: TRBD2

CDR3: CASSALRGAPYNEQLF
DNA: TGTGCCAGCAGTGCCCTGCGGGGGGCTCCCTACAATGAGCAGCTCTTC
size: few
J: TRBJ2-1
V: TRBV2
D: TRBD2

CDR3: CASSVDALDTEAFF
DNA: TGTGCCAGCAGCGTAGACGCGTTGGACACTGAAGCTTTCTTT
size: few
J: TRBJ1-1
V: TRBV9
D: NA

CDR3: CASPTSTNYGYTF
DNA: TGTGCCAGCCCGACAAGTACTAACTATGGCTACACCTTC
size: few
J: TRBJ1-2
V: TRBV2
D: NA

CDR3: CASSQDSTQPQHF
DNA: TGTGCCAGCAGCCAAGATTCGACACAGCCCCAGCATTTT
size: many
J: TRBJ1-5
V: TRBV14
D: NA

CDR3: CASTPGQGVGEQYF
DNA: TGTGCCAGCACCCCGGGACAGGGGGTTGGTGAGCAGTACTTC
size: few
J: TRBJ2-7
V: TRBV25-1
D: TRBD1

CDR3: CASRVMNTEAFF
DNA: TGTGCCAGTAGGGTTATGAACACTGAAGCTTTCTTT
size: few
J: TRBJ1-1
V: TRBV19
D: NA

CDR3: CASQMRTGGDYEQYF
DNA: TGTGCCTCCCAAATGAGGACCGGGGGGGACTACGAGCAGTACTTC
size: few
J: TRBJ2-7
V: TRBV19
D: TRBD2

CDR3: CASSSLGTGNYGYTF
DNA: TGTGCCAGCAGCTCACTCGGGACAGGGAACTATGGCTACACCTTC
size: many
J: TRBJ1-2
V: TRBV7-9
D: TRBD1

CDR3: CASSLGGQSTYGYTF
DNA: TGTGCCAGCAGCTTAGGTGGGCAGAGCACCTATGGCTACACCTTC
size: many
J: TRBJ1-2
V: TRBV11-1
D: NA